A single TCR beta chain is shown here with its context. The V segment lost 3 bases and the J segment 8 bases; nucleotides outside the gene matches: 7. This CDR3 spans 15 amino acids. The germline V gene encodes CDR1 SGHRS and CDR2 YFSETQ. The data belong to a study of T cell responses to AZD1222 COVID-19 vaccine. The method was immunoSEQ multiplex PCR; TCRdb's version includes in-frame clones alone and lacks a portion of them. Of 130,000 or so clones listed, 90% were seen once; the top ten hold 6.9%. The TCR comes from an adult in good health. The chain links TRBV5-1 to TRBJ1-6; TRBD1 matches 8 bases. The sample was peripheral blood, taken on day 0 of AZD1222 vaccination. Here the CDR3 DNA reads TGCGCCAGCAGCTCCACCCCGGGACAGGATTCACCCCTCCACTTT. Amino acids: CASSSTPGQDSPLHF.